This entry concerns a single T cell receptor beta chain. This sample was taken from a study of control samples from healthy donors and cancer patients. The repertoire was sequenced with immunoSEQ multiplex PCR; TCRdb's copy has only in-frame clones and lacks some. In the table there are roughly 18,000 clones, around four fifths of which are singletons. The sequence derives from a woman in her 70s with lung cancer. The specimen sequenced was PBMCs.

The CDR3 reads CASSASGQQETQYF. The CDR3 DNA sequence: TGTGCCAGCAGCGCCTCGGGACAGCAAGAGACCCAGTACTTC. This chain connects TRBV9 to TRBJ2-5; 7 nucleotides agree with TRBD1. V trimming: 3 bases; J trimming: 2 bases; junction bases outside the gene matches: 4. The CDR3 contains 14 residues. Germline CDR1 reads SGDLS; CDR2 reads YYNGEE.